This paragraph reports one TCR beta chain. Treatment meaning: randomized to nivolumab then ipilimumab (arm A) or the reverse (arm B). Live CD3+CD8+ CD19− CD56− cells were sorted from PBMCs. This CDR3 is 15 amino acids long. The ends lost 3 bases at V and 2 bases at J; junction bases unmatched: 2. The V gene's germline CDR1 is SGDLS and CDR2 YYNGEE. The source of the sample is a study of sequential checkpoint blockade in melanoma. Turning to the study itself: First-line arms were nivolumab then ipilimumab, or the reverse, randomized 1:1.

Generated by immunoSEQ multiplex PCR, the TCRdb table keeps only in-frame clones and is missing some. The table includes about 10,000 clones, roughly 72% detected once. The origin of this receptor is a human donor with melanoma. The chain uses TRBV9 and TRBJ2-7; 13 positions match TRBD2. The sequenced sample was CD8+ T cells sorted from blood (inferred from file names), obtained from a patient given nivolumab and ipilimumab in sequence. The CDR3 DNA reads as TGTGCCAGCAGCGGCGGGACTAGCGGGGCCTACGAGCAGTACTTC. Translated, it gives CASSGGTSGAYEQYF.